This passage covers 26 T cell receptor beta chains from one sample sequenced in a study of T cell responses to AZD1222 COVID-19 vaccine. TCRdb's table, derived via immunoSEQ multiplex PCR, lists solely in-frame clones and lacks some. The sample has about 85,000 clones, roughly nine tenths seen once. Material: peripheral blood, obtained on day 0 of AZD1222 vaccination. The receptors originated from an adult in good health.

This clone has just a few counts. The V call is TRBV12-3 or TRBV12-4, the J call TRBJ1-5, with D unresolved. The CDR3 length is 13 residues. Trimming took 3 bases from V and 5 from J, leaving 8 bases between them. The CDR3 DNA reads as TGTGCCAGCAGTTTGGGCCAGGATCAGCCCCAGCATTTT. This translates into CASSLGQDQPQHF.

The chain is built from TRBV25-1 and TRBJ1-1, with D uncertain. The length of the CDR3 is 15 residues. Germline-derived CDR1 and CDR2 are MGHDK and SYGVNS. The ends were cut back, 2 bases at V and 1 base at J, with 11 bases in the middle. This CDR3 reads CASSEVWAANTEAFF. The CDR3 DNA sequence: TGTGCCAGCAGTGAAGTTTGGGCTGCGAACACTGAAGCTTTCTTT.

J is TRBJ1-5 and V is TRBV6-5; no firm D call. The CDR3 loop spans 12 amino acids. Trimming pared 6 bases from V and 7 bases from J, leaving 10 bases between. Germline values: CDR1 MNHEY, CDR2 SVGAGI. The CDR3 spells CASRDWGQPQHF. The CDR3, as DNA: TGTGCCAGCAGGGACTGGGGACAGCCCCAGCATTTT.

The chain recombines TRBV15 with TRBJ2-7, with D possibly matching TRBD2 (7 bases). The V end was cut by 1 base, the J end by 3 bases, with 13 bases between. The CDR3 spans 15 residues. Germline lookup yields CDR1 LNHNV and CDR2 YYDKDF (reference sequence). CDR3 protein: CATSRGAGADYEQYF. Here the CDR3 DNA reads TGTGCCACCAGCAGAGGTGCGGGGGCCGACTACGAGCAGTACTTC.

The J gene is TRBJ1-1, the V gene TRBV12-2. TRBV12-2 is reported as a pseudogene. CDR3 length: 16 residues. CDR3 sequence reads: CASRFLGTVLNTEAFF. The DNA of the CDR3 is TGTGCAAGTCGCTTCCTAGGGACGGTCCTGAACACTGAAGCTTTCTTT.

The chain recombines TRBV24-1 with TRBJ2-2; 7 bases agree with TRBD2. The germline gives CDR1 KGHDR, CDR2 SFDVKD. This CDR3 contains 17 residues. With 6 bases clipped from V and 6 bases from J, the junction kept 15 bases outside the gene matches. As DNA, the CDR3 is TGTGCCACCAGTTACCGGAGGGGCGAGCGGGAATCCGGGGAGCTGTTTTTT. It encodes CATSYRRGERESGELFF.

This sequence joins TRBV25-1 and TRBJ1-4, with 9 bases lining up with TRBD1. V lost 6 bases to trimming and J lost 7 bases; unmatched junction nucleotides: 9. The CDR3 length is 15 residues. Germline loops: CDR1 MGHDK, CDR2 SYGVNS. The CDR3 sequence is CASSLGGQGSEKLFF. The CDR3 DNA is TGTGCCAGCAGCTTGGGGGGACAGGGAAGTGAAAAACTGTTTTTT. Combining the CDR3 with reference TRBV25-1 and TRBJ1-4 gives the whole variable domain EADIYQTPRYLVIGTGKKITLECSQTMGHDKMYWYQQDPGMELHLIHYSYGVNSTEKGDLSSESTVSRIRTEHFPLTLESARPSHTSQYLCASSLGGQGSEKLFFGSGTQLSVL.

This clone was seen only once. The chain employs TRBV4-1 and TRBJ1-6; D is ambiguous. This CDR3 is 16 amino acids long. Germline CDR1 and CDR2: MGHRA and YSYEKL. The V end was cut by 0 bases, the J end by 5 bases, with 11 bases between. The CDR3 sequence: CASSQDPGFHNSPLHF. CDR3 nucleotide sequence: TGCGCCAGCAGCCAAGATCCCGGGTTTCATAATTCACCCCTCCACTTT.

This clone was observed once. The V and J genes are TRBV7-2 and TRBJ1-1, with TRBD1 matching over 11 bases. The CDR3 covers 15 residues. CDR1 is SGHTA, CDR2 FQGNSA, per germline. The V and J ends lost 3 bases and 4 bases, in that order; junction bases with no gene match: 4. This CDR3 reads CASSFGQGAGTEAFF. The CDR3, as DNA: TGTGCCAGCAGCTTTGGACAGGGGGCCGGCACTGAAGCTTTCTTT.

The chain links TRBV7-8 to TRBJ1-5; D may be TRBD1 (6 bases). Trimming removed 1 base at V and 3 bases at J, with 13 bases between. The germline V gene encodes CDR1 SGHVS and CDR2 FQNEAQ. CDR3 length equals 16 residues. CDR3 in DNA: TGTGCCAGCAGCTTAGAAAGGGGGGGACCCAATCAGCCCCAGCATTTT. It is translated as CASSLERGGPNQPQHF.

The chain combines TRBV11-2 with TRBJ1-4, with D possibly TRBD1 on 6 matching bases. This CDR3 has 14 amino acids. Germline values: CDR1 SGHAT, CDR2 FQNNGV. Trimming cost V 4 bases and J 7 bases, with 13 bases left between them. The CDR3 nucleotides are TGTGCCAGCAGCTCGGGAGGGGGAAGTGAAAAACTGTTTTTT. Amino acids: CASSSGGGSEKLFF. Supplemented by reference TRBV11-2 and TRBJ1-4, the full variable domain reads EAGVAQSPRYKIIEKRQSVAFWCNPISGHATLYWYQQILGQGPKLLIQFQNNGVVDDSQLPKDRFSAERLKGVDSTLKIQPAKLEDSAVYLCASSSGGGSEKLFFGSGTQLSVL.

As to this clone: Compared with germline, one end of the junction differs, possibly owing to a read error. J is TRBJ2-1 and V is TRBV7-7, with 8 bases aligning to TRBD2. CDR3 length equals 15 residues. CDR1 and CDR2 (germline): SSHAT, FNYEAQ (reference sequence). The chain's CDR3 is CASSLAGGGQDEQFF. The CDR3 coding sequence is TGTGCTAGCAGCTTGGCGGGAGGTGGTCAGGATGAGCAGTTCTTC.

The chain carries TRBV15 and TRBJ1-2; tentative D call: TRBD1 (6 bases). This CDR3 is built from 14 residues. Trimming took off 3 bases at V and 2 bases at J, with 10 bases between the two ends. Germline V gene sequence: CDR1 LNHNV, CDR2 YYDKDF (reference sequence). As DNA, the CDR3 is TGTGCCACCAGCAGGACAGGCCTAAACTATGGCTACACCTTC. Protein product: CATSRTGLNYGYTF.

The rearrangement joins TRBV19 to TRBJ2-1, with 9 bases aligning to TRBD2. Trimming at V came to 6 bases and at J to 8 bases, leaving 11 bases not matched to a gene. Germline lookup yields CDR1 LNHDA and CDR2 SQIVND (reference sequence). The CDR3 is 15 amino acids. Written as DNA, the CDR3 is TGTGCCAGTAGCACGACTAGCGGACCCCTCCATGAGCAGTTCTTC. Encoded protein: CASSTTSGPLHEQFF.

CDR3 DNA: TGCGCCAGCACTCCCGGGACAGGGCGGGTCATGAACACTGAAGCTTTCTTT. Translation: CASTPGTGRVMNTEAFF. The chain employs TRBV5-1 and TRBJ1-1; 9 bases line up with TRBD1. With V trimmed by 6 bases and J by 0 bases, 12 bases remained unmatched. The CDR3 is made up of 17 amino acids. Germline V lookup: CDR1 SGHRS, CDR2 YFSETQ. The full variable domain, completed using reference TRBV5-1 and TRBJ1-1, is KAGVTQTPRYLIKTRGQQVTLSCSPISGHRSVSWYQQTPGQGLQFLFEYFSETQRNKGNFPGRFSGRQFSNSRSEMNVSTLELGDSALYLCASTPGTGRVMNTEAFFGQGTRLTVV.

The rearrangement joins TRBV27 to TRBJ2-3; 8 bases align to TRBD2. The CDR3 covers 15 residues. Germline assignment: CDR1 MNHEY and CDR2 SMNVEV (reference sequence). V dropped 6 bases and J dropped 6; count of bases not matched to a gene: 11. CDR3 in DNA: TGTGCCAGCAGAATGTCCGGACTAGCTCAGGATACGCAGTATTTT. Translating it yields CASRMSGLAQDTQYF.

V gene TRBV6-2 or TRBV6-3 combines with J gene TRBJ2-5, with 8 bases identical to TRBD2. V was clipped by 2 bases and J by 4 bases; unmatched bases: 12. The CDR3 is 17 amino acids. Germline CDR1 is MNHEY and CDR2 is SVGEGT. The CDR3, as DNA: TGTGCCAGCAGTTACAGAACGACTAGCGTCACAAGAGAGACCCAGTACTTC. Protein product: CASSYRTTSVTRETQYF.

This chain uses TRBV6-1 with TRBJ1-6; 7 bases are shared with TRBD1. Trimming removed 2 bases from V and 10 bases from J; junction bases left unmatched: 5. The germline CDR1 and CDR2 sequences are MNHNS and SASEGT. The CDR3 has 14 amino acids. CDR3 bases: TGTGCCAGCAGTGAACTATCAGGGGGGTCACCCCTCCACTTT. Amino acid sequence: CASSELSGGSPLHF.

This rearrangement joins TRBV5-8 to TRBJ2-3; possibly TRBD1 for D (5 bases). The CDR3 consists of 20 residues. The V and J ends lost 7 bases and 0 bases respectively, with 30 bases between them. Germline CDR1 SGHTS, CDR2 YDEGEE. CDR3 sequence: CASPWGYTDNQIPSTDTQYF. In DNA, the CDR3 is TGTGCCAGCCCTTGGGGTTATACGGACAACCAGATTCCTAGCACAGATACGCAGTATTTT.

The chain links TRBV28 to TRBJ2-3, with TRBD2 matching over 13 bases. Unmatched junction bases numbered 6, after V lost 6 bases and J lost 3 bases. Looked up from germline, CDR1 is MDHEN and CDR2 is SYDVKM. CDR3 length: 16 residues. The CDR3 here is CASSLLAGGPTDTQYF. In DNA, the CDR3 is TGTGCCAGCAGCCTACTAGCGGGAGGGCCGACAGATACGCAGTATTTT.

V gene TRBV5-1 combines with J gene TRBJ1-4, with 9 bases that match TRBD1. V lost 3 bases, J lost 8 bases, and 14 bases stayed unmatched. CDR1 SGHRS and CDR2 YFSETQ come from the germline V gene. This CDR3 is 17 amino acids long. The chain's CDR3 is CASSWDGPGQGWEKLFF. CDR3 nucleotide sequence: TGCGCCAGCAGCTGGGACGGTCCGGGACAGGGCTGGGAAAAACTGTTTTTT.

This clone was detected only once. The chain has TRBV7-3 and TRBJ2-7, with 8 nucleotides matching TRBD1. The CDR3 covers 15 residues. CDR1 and CDR2 from the germline V gene are SGHTA and FQGTGA. V was pared by 3 bases and J by 7 bases, with 11 bases of the junction left unmatched. In nucleotides, the CDR3 is TGTGCCAGCAGCTTCAGGGGGCGAGGTTCTGGAGAGCAGTACTTC. As protein: CASSFRGRGSGEQYF.

The rearrangement uses TRBV28 and TRBJ1-1, with D unclear. V was shortened by 4 bases and J by 5 bases, with 11 bases between the two germline ends. CDR1 and CDR2 from the germline V gene are MDHEN and SYDVKM. The CDR3 has 13 residues. The CDR3 nucleotides are TGTGCCAGCAGTTACGGGCTTAGGACTGAAGCTTTCTTT. Translated, it gives CASSYGLRTEAFF.

This clone was seen only a few times. The gene calls are TRBV6-4 and TRBJ1-1; a possible D gene is TRBD1 (6 bases). Germline assignment: CDR1 MRHNA and CDR2 SNTAGT. The CDR3 sequence is 14 residues long. Trimming took 6 bases from V and 1 from J, leaving 12 bases between them. CDR3: CASSPGQSNTEAFF. CDR3 nucleotides: TGTGCCAGCAGCCCTGGACAGTCGAACACTGAAGCTTTCTTT.

The gene calls are TRBV3-1 (or the pseudogene TRBV3-2) and TRBJ1-4, with D possibly matching TRBD1 (5 bases). The germline V gene has CDR1 LGHDT and CDR2 YNNKEL (reference sequence). Trimming shortened V by 6 bases and J by 1 base, and 12 bases separated the two germline ends. This CDR3 spans 15 amino acids. The CDR3 sequence: CASRSLGGTNEKLFF. The CDR3 DNA reads as TGTGCCAGCAGGTCGCTCGGGGGAACTAATGAAAAACTGTTTTTT.

The chain recombines TRBV11-2 with TRBJ2-7; 7 bases map to TRBD2. The V gene end was trimmed by 4 bases and the J gene end by 1 base; junction bases not matched to a gene: 13. The CDR3 consists of 17 residues. CDR1 is SGHAT, CDR2 FQNNGV, per germline. The CDR3 spells CASSSPVDERGSYEQYF. The CDR3, as DNA: TGTGCCAGCAGCTCACCGGTGGACGAGCGGGGTTCCTACGAGCAGTACTTC. The entire variable domain, with the rest obtained from reference TRBV11-2 and TRBJ2-7, is as follows: EAGVAQSPRYKIIEKRQSVAFWCNPISGHATLYWYQQILGQGPKLLIQFQNNGVVDDSQLPKDRFSAERLKGVDSTLKIQPAKLEDSAVYLCASSSPVDERGSYEQYFGPGTRLTVT.